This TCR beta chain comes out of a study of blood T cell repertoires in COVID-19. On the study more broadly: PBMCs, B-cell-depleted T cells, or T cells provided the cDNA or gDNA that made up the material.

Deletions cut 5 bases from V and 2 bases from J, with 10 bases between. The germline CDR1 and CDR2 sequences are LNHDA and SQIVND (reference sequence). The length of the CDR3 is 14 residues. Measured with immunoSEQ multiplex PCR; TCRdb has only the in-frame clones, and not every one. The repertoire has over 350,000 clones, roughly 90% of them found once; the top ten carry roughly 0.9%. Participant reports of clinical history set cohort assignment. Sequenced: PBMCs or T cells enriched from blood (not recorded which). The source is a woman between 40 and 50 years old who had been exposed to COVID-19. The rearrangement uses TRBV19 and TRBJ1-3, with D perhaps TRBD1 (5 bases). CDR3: CASSGGTPGNTIYF. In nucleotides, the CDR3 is TGTGCCAGTAGTGGAGGGACCCCTGGAAACACCATATATTTT.